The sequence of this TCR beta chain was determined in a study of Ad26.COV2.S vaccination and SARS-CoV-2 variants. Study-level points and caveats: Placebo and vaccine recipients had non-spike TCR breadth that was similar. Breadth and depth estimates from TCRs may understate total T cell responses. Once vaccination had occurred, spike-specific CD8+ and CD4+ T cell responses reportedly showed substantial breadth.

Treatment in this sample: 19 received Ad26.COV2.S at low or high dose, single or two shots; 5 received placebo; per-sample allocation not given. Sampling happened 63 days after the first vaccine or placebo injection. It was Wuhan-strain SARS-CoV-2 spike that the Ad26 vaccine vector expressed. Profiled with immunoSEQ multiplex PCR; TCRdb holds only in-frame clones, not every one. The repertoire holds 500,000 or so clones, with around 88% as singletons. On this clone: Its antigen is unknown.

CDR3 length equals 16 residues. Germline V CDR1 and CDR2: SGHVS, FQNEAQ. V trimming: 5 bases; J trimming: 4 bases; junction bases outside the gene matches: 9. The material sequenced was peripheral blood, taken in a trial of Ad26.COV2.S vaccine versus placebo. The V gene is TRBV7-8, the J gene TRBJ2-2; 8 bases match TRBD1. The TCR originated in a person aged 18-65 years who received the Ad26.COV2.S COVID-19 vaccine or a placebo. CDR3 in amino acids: CASSPSQGAGTGELFF. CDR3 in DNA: TGTGCCAGCAGCCCCAGTCAGGGGGCGGGCACCGGGGAGCTGTTTTTT.